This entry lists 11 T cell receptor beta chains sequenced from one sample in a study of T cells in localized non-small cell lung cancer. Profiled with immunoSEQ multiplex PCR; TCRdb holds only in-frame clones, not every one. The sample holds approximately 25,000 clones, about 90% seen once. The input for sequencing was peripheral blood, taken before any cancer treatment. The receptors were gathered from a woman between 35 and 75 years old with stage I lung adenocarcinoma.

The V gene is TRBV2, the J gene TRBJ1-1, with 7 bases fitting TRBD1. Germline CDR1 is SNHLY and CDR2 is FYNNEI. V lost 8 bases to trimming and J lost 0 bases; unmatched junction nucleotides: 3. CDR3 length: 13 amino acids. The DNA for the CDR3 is TGTGCCAGCTTCGGACAGGTGAACACTGAAGCTTTCTTT. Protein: CASFGQVNTEAFF. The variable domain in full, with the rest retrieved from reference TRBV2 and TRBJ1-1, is EPEVTQTPSHQVTQMGQEVILRCVPISNHLYFYWYRQILGQKVEFLVSFYNNEISEKSEIFDDQFSVERPDGSNFTLKIRSTKLEDSAMYFCASFGQVNTEAFFGQGTRLTVV.

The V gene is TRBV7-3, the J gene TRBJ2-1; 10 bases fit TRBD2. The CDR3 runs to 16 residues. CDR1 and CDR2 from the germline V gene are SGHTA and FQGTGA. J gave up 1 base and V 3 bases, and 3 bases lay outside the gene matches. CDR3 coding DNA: TGTGCCAGCAGCTTGCTAGCGGGAGAGTCCTACAATGAGCAGTTCTTC. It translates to CASSLLAGESYNEQFF. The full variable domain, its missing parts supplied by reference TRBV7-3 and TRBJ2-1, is GAGVSQTPSNKVTEKGKYVELRCDPISGHTALYWYRQSLGQGPEFLIYFQGTGAADDSGLPNDRFFAVRPEGSVSTLKIQRTERGDSAVYLCASSLLAGESYNEQFFGPGTRLTVL.

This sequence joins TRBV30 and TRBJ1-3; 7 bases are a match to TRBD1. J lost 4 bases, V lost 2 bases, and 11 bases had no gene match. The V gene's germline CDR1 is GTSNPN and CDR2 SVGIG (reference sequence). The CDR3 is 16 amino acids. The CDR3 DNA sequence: TGTGCCTGGAGTCCTCCTGGCAGGGGGGTCGGAAACACCATATATTTT. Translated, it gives CAWSPPGRGVGNTIYF.

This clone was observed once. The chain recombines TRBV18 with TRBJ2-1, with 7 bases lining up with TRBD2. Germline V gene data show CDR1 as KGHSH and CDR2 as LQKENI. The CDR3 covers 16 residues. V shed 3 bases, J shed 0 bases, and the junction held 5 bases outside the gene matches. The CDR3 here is CASSPAGVSSYNEQFF. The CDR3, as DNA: TGTGCCAGCTCACCGGCGGGGGTGAGCTCCTACAATGAGCAGTTCTTC.

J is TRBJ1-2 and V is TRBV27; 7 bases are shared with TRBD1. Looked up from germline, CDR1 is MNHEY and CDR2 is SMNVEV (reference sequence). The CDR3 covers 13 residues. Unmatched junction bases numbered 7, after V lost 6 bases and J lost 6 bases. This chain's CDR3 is CASSATGYDGYTF. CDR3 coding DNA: TGTGCCAGCAGCGCGACAGGGTATGATGGCTACACCTTC.

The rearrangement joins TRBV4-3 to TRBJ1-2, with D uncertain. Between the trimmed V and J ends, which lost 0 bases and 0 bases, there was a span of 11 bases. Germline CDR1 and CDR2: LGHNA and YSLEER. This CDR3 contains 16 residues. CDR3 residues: CASSQDRSSSNYGYTF. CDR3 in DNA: TGCGCCAGCAGCCAAGATCGGAGCAGTTCTAACTATGGCTACACCTTC.

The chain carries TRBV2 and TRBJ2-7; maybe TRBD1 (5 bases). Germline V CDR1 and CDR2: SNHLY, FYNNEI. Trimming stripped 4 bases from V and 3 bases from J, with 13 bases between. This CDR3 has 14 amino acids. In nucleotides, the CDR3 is TGTGCCAGCAGTGTGACGACAGAGCTCTACGAGCAGTACTTC. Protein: CASSVTTELYEQYF.

The chain's CDR3 is CSGRTVNTEAFF. The DNA for the CDR3 is TGCAGCGGACGGACCGTGAACACTGAAGCTTTCTTT. The V call is TRBV29-1, the J call TRBJ1-1; the D is unclear. V lost 7 bases to trimming and J lost 0 bases, with 9 bases between them. In germline, CDR1 is SQVTM, CDR2 ANQGSEA. CDR3 size: 12 residues.

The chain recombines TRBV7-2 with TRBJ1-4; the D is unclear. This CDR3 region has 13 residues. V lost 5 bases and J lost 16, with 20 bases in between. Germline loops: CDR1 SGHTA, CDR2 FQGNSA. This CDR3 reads CASSLESTVRQFF. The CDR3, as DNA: TGTGCCAGCAGCCTAGAGAGTACAGTTCGGCAGTTTTTT.

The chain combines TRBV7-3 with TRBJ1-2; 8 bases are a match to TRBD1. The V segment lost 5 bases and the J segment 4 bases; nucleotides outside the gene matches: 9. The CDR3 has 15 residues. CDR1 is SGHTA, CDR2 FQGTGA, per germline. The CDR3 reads CASSPTGGDSYGYTF. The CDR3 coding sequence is TGTGCCAGCAGCCCAACAGGGGGGGATAGCTATGGCTACACCTTC.

CDR3 sequence (DNA): TGTGCCAGCCGGAGGACGGCAACTAATGAAAAACTGTTTTTT. It is translated as CASRRTATNEKLFF. This chain uses TRBV7-2 with TRBJ1-4; D remains ambiguous. The V end lost 8 bases, the J end lost 0 bases, and 10 bases lay between the germline ends. This CDR3 contains 14 residues. Looked up from germline, CDR1 is SGHTA and CDR2 is FQGNSA.